Listed below are T cell receptor beta chains from one sample, sequenced in a study of T cell responses to AZD1222 COVID-19 vaccine. Using immunoSEQ multiplex PCR, the repertoire was profiled, and TCRdb retains in-frame clones only, with some absent. The data contain about 160,000 clones, 92% of them singletons. Material: peripheral blood, obtained on day 0 of MenACWY control vaccination. The source is an adult in good health. Both conserved end residues are trimmed from each CDR3. Some rows have no size entry. The others give once, few or many, or a class for an expanded clone.

CDR3,length,J,size,V
AWSPMTGQTRNSPLH,15,TRBJ1-6,-,TRBV30
ASSFSDPYDTEAF,13,TRBJ1-1,-,TRBV27
ASRQTGGYGYT,11,TRBJ1-2,-,TRBV6-5
ASSLSDRLNTEAF,13,TRBJ1-1,-,TRBV7-8
ATSDPGGEEKLF,12,TRBJ1-4,-,TRBV24-1
SARHTDTQY,9,TRBJ2-3,once,TRBV20-1
ASSSAPGTEAF,11,TRBJ1-1,once,TRBV11-2
ASSLKADSPNTGELF,15,TRBJ2-2,-,TRBV7-3
ASSPHSVPQGSPPF,14,TRBJ2-1,-,TRBV4-3
ASSEELTGVPTNEKLF,16,TRBJ1-4,-,TRBV6-1
ASSLRGGRTEAF,12,TRBJ1-1,-,TRBV7-9
ASSQGRPGNTIY,12,TRBJ1-3,-,TRBV19
ASSPRRTRDSNQPQH,15,TRBJ1-5,-,TRBV28
ASSTRGGETQY,11,TRBJ2-5,-,TRBV10-2
ASSRGRGTEAF,11,TRBJ1-1,-,TRBV7-8
ASSSRTRRHTGELF,14,TRBJ2-2,-,TRBV13
ASSLALLMNTEAF,13,TRBJ1-1,-,TRBV6-5
ASSSTGYGGYT,11,TRBJ1-2,-,TRBV27
ASSFDGRAYNEQF,13,TRBJ2-1,-,TRBV28
ASSQDPGHSNTEAF,14,TRBJ1-1,-,TRBV3-1/TRBV3-2
ASSPGHRTDTQY,12,TRBJ2-3,-,TRBV5-4
ASSLPQGFRTEAF,13,TRBJ1-1,-,TRBV2
ASSPPGIPGWAF,12,TRBJ1-1,-,TRBV28
SVLTGRYGYT,10,TRBJ1-2,-,TRBV29-1
ASSVGGQVAAF,11,TRBJ1-1,-,TRBV9
ASSPRLGGSYNEQF,14,TRBJ2-1,-,TRBV7-2
ASSPMTGNMNTEAF,14,TRBJ1-1,few,TRBV19
ASRGRELYEQY,11,TRBJ2-7,-,TRBV5-1